This entry features one T cell receptor (beta chain) sequence. Its specificity is not known. Other nucleotide sequences from this sample produce the same CDR3. This CDR3 is built from 14 residues. Trimming cost V 4 bases and J 1 base, with 10 bases left between them. Germline CDR1 SGHTA, CDR2 FQGNSA. This record comes from a study of shared clonotypes between healthy human individuals. At the level of the study: Serving as donors were two women and three men, whose ages spanned 18 to 49.

Division of CD4+ cells produced a CD45RA+ naive subset and a CD45RA-negative memory subset. For every subset, genomic DNA was evenly distributed across several immunoSEQ plates. This table comes from immunoSEQ multiplex PCR, and its TCRdb copy is limited to in-frame clones, with some not included. The data show a few million clones, around nine tenths seen once. Study results and caveats: Generally, naive subsets (rather than memory subsets) showed larger estimated richness.

This clonotype originated in a man between 18 and 35 years old in good health. Sequenced: naive CD4+ T cells sorted from blood. The sample's subset: CD45RA+ positively selected. The genes are TRBV7-2 and TRBJ1-1, with TRBD1 as a possible D gene (6 bases). CDR3 nucleotides: TGTGCCAGCAGCTCACAGGGTCCGAACACTGAAGCTTTCTTT. This sequence encodes CASSSQGPNTEAFF.